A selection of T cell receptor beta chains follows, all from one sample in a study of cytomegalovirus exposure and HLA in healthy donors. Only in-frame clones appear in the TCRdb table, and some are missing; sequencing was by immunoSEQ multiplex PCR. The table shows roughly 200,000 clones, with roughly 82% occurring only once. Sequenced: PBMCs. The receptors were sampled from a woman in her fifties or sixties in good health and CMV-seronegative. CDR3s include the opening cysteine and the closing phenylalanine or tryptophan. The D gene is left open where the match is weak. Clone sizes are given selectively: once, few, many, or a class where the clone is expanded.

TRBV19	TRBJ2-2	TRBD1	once	TGTGCCAGTACCCTCCCCGTAAGGACAGGGGACACCGGGGAGCTGTTTTTT	CASTLPVRTGDTGELFF
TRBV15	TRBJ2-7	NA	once	TGTGCCACCAGCAGAGTGCGGGCATCGGGCGAGCCCTACGAGCAGTACTTC	CATSRVRASGEPYEQYF
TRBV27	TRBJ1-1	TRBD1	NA	TGTGCCAGCGGTAAATTATGGGACAGGGAGACCACTGAAGCTTTCTTT	CASGKLWDRETTEAFF
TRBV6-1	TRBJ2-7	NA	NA	TGTGCCAGCGCATACAGAGGGGAGGCCTACGAGCAGTACTTC	CASAYRGEAYEQYF
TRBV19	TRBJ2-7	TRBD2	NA	TGTGCCAGTAGTATATATGCGGGAGAATCCTACGAGCAGTACTTC	CASSIYAGESYEQYF
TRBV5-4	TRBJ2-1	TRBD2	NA	TGTGCCAGCAGCTCTAGACTAGCGGGAGAGTATGAGCAGTTCTTC	CASSSRLAGEYEQFF
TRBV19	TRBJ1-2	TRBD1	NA	TGTGCCAGTAGTTTACCGGGACAGCTTAATTTTGGGAACTATGGCTACACCTTC	CASSLPGQLNFGNYGYTF
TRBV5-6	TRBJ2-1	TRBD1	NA	TGTGCCAGCAGCTTGGGGACAGGGGTGAATGAGCAGTTCTTC	CASSLGTGVNEQFF
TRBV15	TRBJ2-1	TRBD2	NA	TGTGCCACCAGCCGAGAGGTAGCGGGAGAGCAGTTCTTC	CATSREVAGEQFF
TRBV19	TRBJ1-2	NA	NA	TGTGCCAGTAGTGAGACAGGCAACTATGGCTACACCTTC	CASSETGNYGYTF
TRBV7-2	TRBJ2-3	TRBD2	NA	TGTGCCAGCAGCCCTCAGACTAGCGGGGGGGCAGATACGCAGTATTTT	CASSPQTSGGADTQYF
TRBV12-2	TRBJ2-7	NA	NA	TGTGCAAGTCTTCAGAAGGGGCGCCCTTACGAGCAGTACTTC	CASLQKGRPYEQYF
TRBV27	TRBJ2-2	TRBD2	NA	TGTGCCAGCAGTTCCCCTAGCGGGCTTTTCACCGGGGAGCTGTTTTTT	CASSSPSGLFTGELFF
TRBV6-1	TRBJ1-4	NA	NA	TGTGCCAGCAGTGAAGGCTTGACAGGTGAAAAACTGTTTTTT	CASSEGLTGEKLFF
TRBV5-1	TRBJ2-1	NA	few	TGCGCCAGCAGCCCTAGGAGGGACGGGGATTACAATGAGCAGTTCTTC	CASSPRRDGDYNEQFF
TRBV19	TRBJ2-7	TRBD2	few	TGTGCCAGTAGTATTCGGAGCGGGAGGGTATCCTACGAGCAGTACTTC	CASSIRSGRVSYEQYF
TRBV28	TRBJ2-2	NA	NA	TGTGCCAGCAGTCGGGGAACCGGGGAGCTGTTTTTT	CASSRGTGELFF
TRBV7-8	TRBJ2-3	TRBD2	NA	TGTGCCAGCAGCTTAGACCAGCGGGGGCCTAGCACAGATACGCAGTATTTT	CASSLDQRGPSTDTQYF
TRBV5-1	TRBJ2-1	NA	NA	TGCGCCAGCAGCTTGGTTGGGTCCGGGAGCTCCTACAATGAGCAGTTCTTC	CASSLVGSGSSYNEQFF
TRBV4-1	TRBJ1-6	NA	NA	TGCGCCAGCAGCCAATTCCGGGCGGGCGGAGATAATTCACCCCTCCACTTT	CASSQFRAGGDNSPLHF
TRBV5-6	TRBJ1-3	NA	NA	TGTGCCAGCAGCTTGGCGGCGGTCTCTGGAAACACCATATATTTT	CASSLAAVSGNTIYF
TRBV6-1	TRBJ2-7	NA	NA	TGTGCCAGCAGTGAGCCATGGACACCTTCGGACGAGCAGTACTTC	CASSEPWTPSDEQYF